This T cell receptor (beta chain) was observed in a study of regulatory T cells in long-lasting Graves disease. As for the study in general: Positive TSH receptor antibodies alongside over 5 years of antithyroid drugs were what marked Graves' disease as persistent.

The time point was: persistent/refractory GD, antithyroid drugs over 5 years with positive TRAb. With RNA extracted from PBMCs as input, the TCR library was made. Sequencing libraries for TCR beta were prepared with iRepertoire HTBI primers and Arm-PCR of CDR3 regions. Each CDR3 protein gets one entry after TCRdb re-called the multiplex PCR reads with MiXCR. The sample has 400,000 or so distinct CDR3 sequences; less than 25% are singletons. This clonotype has at least ten counts. Its specificity is unknown. Study-level findings and limits: Sample size, which was small, may have reduced accuracy. Persistent Graves' patients possessed reduced TCR diversity relative to recently diagnosed ones.

This TCR derives from a female donor with Graves disease. Source: peripheral blood mononuclear cells (PBMCs), taken when the disease was refractory, from a patient treated with antithyroid drugs.

The CDR3 region has the DNA TGTGCCTGGAGTGTCAGCTACGAGCAGTACTTC. It specifies CAWSVSYEQYF. V and J are TRBV30 and TRBJ2-7, with D unclear. The germline CDR1 and CDR2 sequences are GTSNPN and SVGIG (reference sequence). This CDR3 is 11 amino acids long. The V end was cut by 0 bases, the J end by 3 bases, with 3 bases between.